The T cell receptor (beta chain) described here comes from a study of spatial heterogeneity in lung cancer. Across the study: Alpha-chain sequences were consistently detected less often than beta-chain sequences.

At least ten counts were recorded for this clonotype. Since it is a stray read in a library aimed at alpha chains, this beta chain has a size that is not meaningful. Sample time point: sample taken at primary tumor resection. No cell sorting; template was whole RNA from tumor, lung tissue or PBMC. A total of approximately 70 untreated early-stage non-small cell lung cancer patients served as donors. Unique molecular identifiers tagged every individual TCR cDNA molecule. TCRdb processed the 5' RACE reads anew with MiXCR; each CDR3 protein has one entry. The sample carries 9,500 to 15,000 distinct CDR3 sequences, about 6% recorded once. The CDR3 runs 12 residues. CDR1 and CDR2 from the germline V gene are SQVTM and ANQGSEA. V was trimmed by 4 bases and J by 2 bases, leaving 8 bases between them.

This chain links TRBV29-1 with TRBJ2-5; no definite D call. The sample was normal lung tissue next to the tumor, taken at surgery. The sequence came from a male donor with early-stage non-small cell lung cancer. The CDR3 loop is CSVVVRQETQYF. The CDR3 DNA follows: TGCAGCGTTGTAGTCAGACAAGAGACCCAGTACTTC.